These T cell receptor beta chains were read from a single sample in a study of T cells in Graves' hyperthyroidism and ophthalmopathy. TCRdb re-called the multiplex PCR reads through MiXCR, storing one row per CDR3 protein. The top ten hold 15% to 18% of the sample, which has about 690,000 distinct CDR3 sequences, 17% seen once. Input material: blood. All receptors come from a man aged 45 to 65 with Graves' hyperthyroidism. Both conserved end residues are part of each CDR3. Rows give clone size only sometimes, using once, few, many, or a class for an expanded clone.

>many|TRBV28
CASSLEVASYEQYF
>.|TRBV29-1
CSVVRAETSGRAYNEQFF
>.|TRBV14
CASSHYMIYEQYF
>.|TRBV5-8
CASSADRGWGEQYF
>many|TRBV28
CASSQRLAGDNEQYF
>many|TRBV28
CASSFGTGVTGELFF
>few|TRBV19
CASSASGTGGLREQYF
>.|TRBV24-1
CATSDGQGKNEKLFF
>few|TRBV12-3/TRBV12-4
CASSGSIGELFF
>few|TRBV30
CAWRDLSYNEQFF
>.|TRBV6-1
CASRLLKRTSGSSYNEQFF
>.|TRBV28
CASSSSDFYTGELFF
>.|TRBV7-9
CASSPLQTTSTDTQYF
>.|TRBV5-1
CASSLERERNEQFF
>.|TRBV29-1
CSVEGEASYNEQFF
>.|TRBV20-1
CSARVSGSDQTGELFF
>many|TRBV6-1
CASTATVNTEAFF
>.|TRBV16
CASSPHPGEEAFF
>few|TRBV5-1
CASSPRDRDNEQYF
>few|TRBV5-1
CASSVGQGLEKLFF
>.|TRBV30
CAWGGNQPQHF
>many|TRBV7-2
CASSSDANNSPLHF
>few|TRBV7-9
CASSSDPNTGELFF
>.|TRBV3-1
CASTPGQGAESPLHF
>.|TRBV6-2/TRBV6-3
CASRDRGPLGPYNEQFF
>.|TRBV11-2
CASREWGRDRFNSPLHF